The subject of this entry is one T cell receptor beta chain. Its antigen is unknown. This could be a read error, since a much larger clone is one nucleotide away. Two rounds of multiplex PCR were used to amplify the TCR beta CDR3 region from genomic DNA. In the first PCR round, primers specific to each TRBV and TRBJ gene were used, and the primer sequences were filed in Chinese patent CN105087789A. Universal primers were used in the second round of PCR. The Roche High Pure PCR Template Preparation Kit was used to extract genomic DNA from frozen PBMCs. The libraries underwent paired-end sequencing with 151 bp reads on an Illumina HiSeq 3000. In the original analysis: Raw reads lacking the multiplex PCR primer sequences were removed with CutAdapt. PEAR was used to merge high-quality paired reads into contigs. By alignment to reference sequences, MiXCR assigned TRB V, D and J gene segments to each contig. CDR3 sequences were clustered by base quality and sequence similarity to remove sequencing errors. Shannon entropy, normalized by the natural log of the productive TCR sequence number, served as the measure of diversity. To get clonality, Shannon entropy was divided by the natural log of the number of unique clonotypes, and that result was subtracted from one. The Youden index of ROC curves was used to select progression-free survival cut-offs for repertoire metrics, and analyses were performed in R 3.5.3. TCRdb's own reprocessing of the public reads used fastp at Q25 and MiXCR and kept productive beta chains. Identical CDR3 protein sequences are pooled into one entry, listed with their most common genes and DNA. TCRdb, rather than the study authors, made the V and J calls. The sample data list about 18,000 distinct CDR3 sequences, and less than 70% of these were observed just once. The leading ten clones occupy about 25% of the sample.

This sample is drawn from a study of prognosis after radiotherapy for stage I lung cancer (dated by TCRdb to 2020 to 2023). With regard to the full study: Between April 2018 and early 2019, fewer than 20 stage I NSCLC patients were enrolled in Nanjing, China. Patients with newly diagnosed primary stage I lung tumors numbered 11 to 15, with about 5 others having oligometastatic NSCLC after surgical resection of the primary tumor. All patients were regarded as medically inoperable, because of comorbidities in about eleven patients and refusal of surgery in 7 or 8 patients. Ages in the cohort of around 14 men and 6 women ranged from roughly 50 to 90 years, with a median of 74. On tumor histology, roughly 11 patients had adenocarcinoma and several had squamous cell carcinoma. Image-guided IMRT or VMAT was used to deliver SBRT in 3 to 5 fractions at a biologically effective dose of at least 100 Gy. SBRT was not combined with any concurrent therapy in any patient. About 20% of the 19 patients developed distant metastases after SBRT, at a median of approximately 7 months; the other 15 showed no significant progression. The study profiled peripheral blood TCR beta repertoires from stage I NSCLC patients before and after stereotactic body radiotherapy and related them to distant failure. A total of around 40 blood samples from 20 or so patients were sequenced, with one sample obtained before and one obtained after SBRT for each patient.

The research as a whole found: A decrease in unique TCR clone counts was observed after SBRT (median around 9,800 before versus more than 6,000 after; Wilcoxon paired P=0.011). Limitations of the study included a small cohort and short follow-up, and the study findings need independent validation. Post-SBRT Shannon entropy and its change from baseline were lower in patients who developed distant metastases; baseline Shannon entropy was not associated with metastases. No determination of tumor specificity was made for expanded TCR clones. None of the reported P values were adjusted for multiple comparisons. Differences by metastasis status were reportedly seen in TRBV and TRBJ usage frequencies, involving two V genes at baseline and, after SBRT, nine or ten V genes and two J genes.

Measured from the cysteine to the phenylalanine, the CDR3 is 15 residues long. Only the CDR3 DNA stays, 45 bases, in frame from base 1. No patient had a history of other malignancies or prior chemotherapy or radiotherapy, and all had node-negative disease on CT and PET/CT. Six milliliters of peripheral venous blood were drawn into EDTA tubes at each of two time points. Ficoll-Paque Plus density-gradient centrifugation was used to isolate PBMCs. Right after collection, samples were kept at -80 degrees C until analysis. The material was PBMCs, obtained before or after stereotactic body radiation therapy (not recorded which). This receptor chain uses TRBV12-3 or TRBV12-4 and TRBJ2-4, and 7 bases in between align with TRBD2. This receptor was identified in a donor over 45 with non-small cell lung cancer. The CDR3 reads CASSLSGAAKKIQYF. The nucleotide sequence is given as TGTGCCAGCAGTCTAAGCGGGGCAGCCAAAAAAATTCAGTACTTC.